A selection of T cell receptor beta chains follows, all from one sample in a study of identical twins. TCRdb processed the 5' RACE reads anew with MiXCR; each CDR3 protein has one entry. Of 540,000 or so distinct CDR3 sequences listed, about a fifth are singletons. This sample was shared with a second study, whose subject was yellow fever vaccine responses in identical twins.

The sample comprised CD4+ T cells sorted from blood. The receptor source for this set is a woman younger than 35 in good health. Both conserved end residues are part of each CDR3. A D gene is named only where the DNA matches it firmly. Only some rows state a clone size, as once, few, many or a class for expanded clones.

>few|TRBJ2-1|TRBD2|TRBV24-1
CATSDWGLAGGYNEQFF
TGTGCCACCAGTGATTGGGGACTAGCGGGAGGTTACAATGAGCAGTTCTTC
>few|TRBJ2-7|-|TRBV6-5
CASSYSGQRNYEQYF
TGTGCCAGCAGTTACTCAGGACAGAGGAATTACGAGCAGTACTTC
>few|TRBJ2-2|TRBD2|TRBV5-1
CASSLLAGGVANGELFF
TGCGCCAGCAGCTTGCTAGCGGGAGGTGTGGCTAACGGGGAGCTGTTTTTT
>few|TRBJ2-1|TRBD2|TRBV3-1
CASSKQRGSSYNEQFF
TGTGCCAGCAGCAAACAGCGGGGGAGCTCCTACAATGAGCAGTTCTTC
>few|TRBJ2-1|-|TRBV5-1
CASSLGLGAPNEQFF
TGCGCCAGCAGCCTTGGTCTGGGAGCGCCCAATGAGCAGTTCTTC
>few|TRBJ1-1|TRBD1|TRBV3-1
CASSSRDRIMNTEAFF
TGTGCCAGCAGCTCACGGGACAGGATTATGAACACTGAAGCTTTCTTT
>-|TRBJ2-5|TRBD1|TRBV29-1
CSAHGQGVETQYF
TGCAGCGCCCACGGACAGGGGGTTGAGACCCAGTACTTC
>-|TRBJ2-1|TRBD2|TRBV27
CASKSQRGPYNEQFF
TGTGCCAGCAAGAGTCAGCGGGGGCCTTACAATGAGCAGTTCTTC
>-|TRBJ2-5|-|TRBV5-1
CASSQQGRETQYF
TGCGCCAGCAGCCAACAGGGCCGGGAGACCCAGTACTTC
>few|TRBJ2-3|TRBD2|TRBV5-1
CASSLVASGGLTDTQYF
TGCGCCAGCAGCTTGGTGGCTAGCGGGGGCCTCACAGATACGCAGTATTTT
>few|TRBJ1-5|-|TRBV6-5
CASSYTAPSNQPQHF
TGTGCCAGCAGTTACACCGCGCCGAGCAATCAGCCCCAGCATTTT
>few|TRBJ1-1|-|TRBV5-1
CASSADPDTEAFF
TGCGCCAGCAGCGCCGACCCTGACACTGAAGCTTTCTTT
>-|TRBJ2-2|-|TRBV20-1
CSVLRAGTNYTGELFF
TGCAGTGTACTCAGGGCCGGGACCAATTACACCGGGGAGCTGTTTTTT
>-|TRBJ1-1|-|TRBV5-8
CASLRGGAQAFF
TGTGCCAGTCTTAGGGGTGGAGCTCAAGCTTTCTTT
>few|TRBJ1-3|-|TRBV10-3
CAISDLNARNTIYF
TGTGCCATCAGTGACCTCAATGCGAGGAACACCATATATTTT
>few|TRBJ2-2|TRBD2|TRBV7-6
CASSLVPPRLAGGTNTGELFF
TGTGCCAGCAGCTTAGTTCCCCCGCGACTAGCGGGGGGGACGAACACCGGGGAGCTGTTTTTT
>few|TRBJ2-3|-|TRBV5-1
CASSLAASVGTDTQYF
TGCGCCAGCAGCTTGGCAGCTAGCGTTGGCACAGATACGCAGTATTTT
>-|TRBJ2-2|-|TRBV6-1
CASRPTGGAGELFF
TGTGCCAGCAGGCCCACAGGGGGGGCCGGGGAGCTGTTTTTT
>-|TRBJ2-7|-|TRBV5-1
CASSSGQVFYEQYF
TGCGCCAGCAGCTCCGGCCAGGTTTTCTACGAGCAGTACTTC
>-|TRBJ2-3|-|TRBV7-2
CASSPRRTKSTDTQYF
TGTGCCAGCAGCCCTCGCCGGACAAAGAGCACAGATACGCAGTATTTT
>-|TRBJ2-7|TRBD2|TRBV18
CASSPWREVAYEQYF
TGTGCCAGCTCACCATGGCGGGAGGTGGCCTACGAGCAGTACTTC
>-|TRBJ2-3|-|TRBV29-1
CSVGKGTDTQYF
TGCAGCGTGGGGAAGGGCACAGATACGCAGTATTTT
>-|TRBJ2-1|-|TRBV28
CASSPPPPYNEQFF
TGTGCCAGCAGTCCCCCTCCCCCCTACAATGAGCAGTTCTTC
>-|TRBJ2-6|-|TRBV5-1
CASSLDPSGGANVLTF
TGCGCCAGCAGCTTGGACCCCAGTGGAGGGGCCAACGTCCTGACTTTC
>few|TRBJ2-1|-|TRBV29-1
CSVRPGSYNEQFF
TGCAGCGTTCGGCCCGGTTCCTACAATGAGCAGTTCTTC
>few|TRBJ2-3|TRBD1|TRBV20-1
CSARGQGTDTQYF
TGCAGTGCTAGGGGACAGGGGACCGATACGCAGTATTTT
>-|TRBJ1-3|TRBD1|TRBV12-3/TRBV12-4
CASSLRDRASGNTIYF
TGTGCCAGCAGTTTACGTGACAGGGCTTCTGGAAACACCATATATTTT
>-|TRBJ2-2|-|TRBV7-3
CASSPGLEVGELFF
TGTGCCAGCAGCCCGGGACTCGAGGTGGGGGAGCTGTTTTTT
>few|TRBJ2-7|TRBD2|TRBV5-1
CASSFGLAGALSGAYEQYF
TGCGCCAGCAGCTTCGGACTAGCGGGAGCTCTAAGCGGGGCATACGAGCAGTACTTC
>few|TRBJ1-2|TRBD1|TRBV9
CASSLRTGGDANYGYTF
TGTGCCAGCAGCCTGCGGACAGGGGGAGACGCTAACTATGGCTACACCTTC
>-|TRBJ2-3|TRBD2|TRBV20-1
CSAGRLAGARGTDTQYF
TGCAGTGCTGGCCGACTAGCGGGGGCGAGGGGCACAGATACGCAGTATTTT